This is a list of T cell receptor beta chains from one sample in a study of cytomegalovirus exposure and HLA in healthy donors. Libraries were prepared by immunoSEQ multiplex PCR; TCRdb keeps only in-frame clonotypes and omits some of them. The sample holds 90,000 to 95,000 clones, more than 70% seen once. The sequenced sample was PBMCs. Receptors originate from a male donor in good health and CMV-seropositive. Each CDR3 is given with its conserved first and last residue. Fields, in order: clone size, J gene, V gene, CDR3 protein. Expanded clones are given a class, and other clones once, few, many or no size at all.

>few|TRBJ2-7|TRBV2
CASSAPGGGGEQYF
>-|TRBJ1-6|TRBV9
CASSVTGVNSPLHF
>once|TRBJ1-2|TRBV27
CATSRDRGGGYTF
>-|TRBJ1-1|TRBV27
CASRRTGPATEAFF
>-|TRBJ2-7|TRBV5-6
CASSLRGGSEQYF
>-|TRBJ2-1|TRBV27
CASSLARQFNDEQFF
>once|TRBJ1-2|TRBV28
CASTYLGGNYGYTF
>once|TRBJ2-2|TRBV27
CASSLSPGGNTGELFF
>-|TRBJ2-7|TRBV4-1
CASSRVEGYEQYF
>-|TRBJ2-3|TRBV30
CAWSPGLDTQYF
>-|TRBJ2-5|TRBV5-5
CASSLSRTGSKTQYF
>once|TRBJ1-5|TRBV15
CATSRDRGNQPQHF
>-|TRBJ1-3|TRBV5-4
CASSLDSRSGNTIYF
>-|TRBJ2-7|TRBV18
CASPRGTGDGEQYF
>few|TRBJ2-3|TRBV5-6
CASSPSYDTQYF
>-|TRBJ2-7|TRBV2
CASSEKSYYGGEQYF
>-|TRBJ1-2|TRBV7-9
CASRRGDDYTF
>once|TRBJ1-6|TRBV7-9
CSSSLTDRSLHF
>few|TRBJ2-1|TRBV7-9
CASSLAGIAGRNEQFF
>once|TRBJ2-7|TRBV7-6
CASSEEPGIFYEQYF
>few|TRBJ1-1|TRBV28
CASSPAGQNTEAFF
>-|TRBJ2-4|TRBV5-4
CASSPETGLKNIQYF
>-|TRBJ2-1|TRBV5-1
CASSWAGGYNEQFF
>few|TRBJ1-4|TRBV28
CASSPTREKLFF
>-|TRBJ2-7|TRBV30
CAWSVIAGGREQYF
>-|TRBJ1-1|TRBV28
CASSAGGTTEAFF
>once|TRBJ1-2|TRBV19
CASSKRTERYYGYTF
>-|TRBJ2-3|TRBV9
CASSPTSGGLTDTQYF
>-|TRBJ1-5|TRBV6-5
CASRERGSNQPQHF
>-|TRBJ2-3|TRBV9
CASSVQGGNTDTQYF
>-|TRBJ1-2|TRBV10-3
CAISNFEGYGYTF
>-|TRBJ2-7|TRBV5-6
CASSLDVWGRQSYEQYF
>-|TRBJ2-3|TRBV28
CASSFLAGTDTQYF
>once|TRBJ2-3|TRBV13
CASSYLAGGRSFTDTQYF
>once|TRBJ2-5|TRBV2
CASSALDSPLQETQYF
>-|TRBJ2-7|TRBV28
CAITRETGRDEQYF
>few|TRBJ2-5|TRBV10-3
CAISLDSHQETQYF
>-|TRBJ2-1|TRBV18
CASSPRSTGGEQFF
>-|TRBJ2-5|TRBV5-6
CASSLRLREGDRVPQYF
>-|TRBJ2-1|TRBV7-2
CASSLIGAHEQFF
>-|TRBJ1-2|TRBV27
CASRVGQNYGYTF
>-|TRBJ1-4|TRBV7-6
CASSFLTAGTTNEKLFF
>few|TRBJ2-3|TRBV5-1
CASSAGTGITDTQYF
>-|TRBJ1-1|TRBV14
CASSQRGRGNTEAFF
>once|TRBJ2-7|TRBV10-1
CASSELYRALEQYF
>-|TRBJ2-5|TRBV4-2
CASSQESWETQYF
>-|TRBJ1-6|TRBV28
CASSLAGSNSPLHF
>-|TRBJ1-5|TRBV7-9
CASSNRGEGDNQPQHF
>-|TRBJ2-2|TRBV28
CASWTANTGELFF
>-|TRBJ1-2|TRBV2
CASRGTGVAYGYTF
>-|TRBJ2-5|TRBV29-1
CSVEGGVTQYF
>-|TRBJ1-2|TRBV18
CASSPNREGYTF
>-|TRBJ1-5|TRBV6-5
CASSPDSENQPQHF
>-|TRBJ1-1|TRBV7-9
CASRRTTGGNTEAFF